This section outlines one T cell receptor beta chain sequence together with its context. The identical CDR3 is also encoded by other nucleotide sequences in the sample. Every patient relapsed after autologous stem cell transplantation, and brentuximab vedotin exposure varied. Best responses included complete response and partial response; otherwise, the best response was progressive disease. These data belong to a study of PD-1 blockade in classical Hodgkin lymphoma. Germline CDR1 is SGHNT and CDR2 is YENEEA. V gave up 0 bases and J gave up 5 bases, with 1 base separating them. The CDR3 loop spans 11 amino acids. Clones were read by immunoSEQ multiplex PCR, and TCRdb kept only the in-frame ones, dropping some. The table records more than 90,000 clones, roughly 90% of them present only once.

The receptor was isolated from a human donor with classical Hodgkin lymphoma. The material was peripheral blood mononuclear cells (PBMCs), obtained before the second cycle of nivolumab. The chain couples TRBV11-3 to TRBJ2-5; D remains ambiguous. This CDR3 reads CASSLEETQYF. CDR3 DNA sequence: TGTGCCAGCAGCTTAGAGGAGACCCAGTACTTC.